This note documents a single TCR beta chain sequence. There are a few counts of this clonotype. The antigen it recognizes is unknown. No qualities accompany the bases; no much larger clone lies one base away. The data stem from a study of T cells in Graves' hyperthyroidism and ophthalmopathy (dated 2019 in TCRdb). Notes on the research overall: Peripheral blood was collected at initial diagnosis, before any treatment. Once sampling was done, hyperthyroidism patients were given methimazole at a starting dose of 30 mg daily, whereas ophthalmopathy patients were given high-dose intravenous methylprednisolone. TCR V-J signatures able to tell the groups apart were searched for in a discovery cohort of 90 to 100 patients, of whom fewer than 45 had Graves' ophthalmopathy and roughly 59 had stable Graves' hyperthyroidism. TCR Vbeta CDR3 sequencing of 135 peripheral blood samples (under 45 ophthalmopathy, 75 or so hyperthyroidism and some 17 progressor patients) is reported in the paper. An independent validation cohort of around 19 hyperthyroidism patients and 17 patients who later progressed to ophthalmopathy tested prospective prediction of ophthalmopathy. Thyroid tissue and blood T-cell repertoires from six Graves' hyperthyroidism patients were also compared in the study. For training and testing, the 100 or so patients in the discovery cohort were randomly divided in a 7:3 ratio.

The TCR beta CDR3 regions were amplified from the RNA transcripts. A first-round RT-PCR of the TCR CDR3 used the HTBI primer set with the Qiagen OneStep RT-PCR kit. Libraries were constructed in a second round of multiplex PCR, after which size selection and purification were performed. The libraries were sequenced on an Illumina HiSeq2000 using paired-end 100 bp reads. On the authors' methods: Raw data were processed with SOAPnuke, discarding reads with adapters, uncalled bases, mean Phred below 15, or no exact constant-primer or identifier match. COPE v1.2.5 was used to merge high-quality paired reads, and clonotypes were defined as unique nucleotide sequences. MiTCR v1.1 was used to align the clonotypes against IMGT TRBV, TRBD and TRBJ reference segments. Analysis was restricted to V-J combinations with a frequency above 0.0001, which covered 99.2% of repertoires. A TCS score was defined as the ratio between F50 (clonal expansion) and ExV (chaos), using BLOSUM62-based TCRdist between CDR3 peptides within each V-J. Welch's t-statistics and random forest reduced roughly 500 V-J features to 10 to 15, which were used in a naive Bayes classifier (R e1071). The public sequencing data were trimmed at Q25 with fastp and processed into clonotypes with MiXCR by TCRdb, which kept only in-frame beta chains. One record per CDR3 amino acid sequence lists the most common genes and DNA. The V and J calls come from TCRdb's annotation, not from the publication. The sample data list around 700,000 distinct CDR3 sequences, and roughly 20% of these were observed just once. The leading ten clones occupy 16% of the sample.

Hyperthyroidism patients were newly diagnosed, with disease duration under 2 months, and aged 18 to 65 years. The study excluded patients with uncontrolled infections, other autoimmune diseases, pregnancy or lactation. Diagnoses relied on clinical symptoms, serum thyroxine and TRAb, thyroid ultrasound and orbital computed tomography. Blood from progressor patients was drawn when they were first diagnosed with hyperthyroidism, before any ophthalmopathy symptoms appeared. Ficoll-Paque density gradient centrifugation was used to isolate PBMCs from 10 ml of fresh peripheral blood. Progressor patients were defined as those initially diagnosed with Graves' hyperthyroidism in whom ophthalmopathy developed during follow-up. Trizol reagent was used to extract total RNA, and RNA quality was then checked on an Agilent 2100 Bioanalyzer. Taken from cysteine to phenylalanine, the CDR3 has 14 residues. The kept DNA is CDR3 alone, 42 bases in frame from the first base. Taken from the germline V gene (reference sequence), the CDR1 and CDR2 loops are DFQATT and SNEGSKA. V and J lose 6 bases and 2 bases, and a span of 16 bases separates them.

Study-wide findings and limitations: Blood samples also contained most of the expanded thyroid clonotypes (frequency above 0.001), which suggests that blood repertoires may reflect thyroid immune responses. Sample size was not statistically predetermined, and blinding of investigators to group allocation was not performed. In cross-validation, a model built on a 13 V-J signature told ophthalmopathy apart from stable hyperthyroidism with about 90% sensitivity and approximately 81% specificity, and in testing the same model reached 80%/75%. In validation, the model predicted progression to ophthalmopathy a median of about 5.9 months before onset, with 65% to 71% sensitivity and nearly 75% specificity.

This sequence was found in a woman aged 50 to 60 with Graves' hyperthyroidism that later progressed to Graves' ophthalmopathy. This chain is built from TRBV20-1 and TRBJ2-5, with the D segment identity uncertain. The sequenced sample was blood. This receptor has the CDR3 CSARPAFRQETQYF. DNA sequence: TGCAGTGCCAGACCAGCGTTTCGACAAGAGACCCAGTACTTC.